This is a list of T cell receptor beta chains from one sample in a study of T cell repertoires in cytomegalovirus infection. From the reads, TCRdb called clonotypes with MiXCR, one entry per CDR3 protein. The sample holds about 220,000 distinct CDR3 sequences; roughly 34% are singletons and the top ten take more than 50%. These receptors' targets are unknown. Sequenced here: CD8+ T cells from cultured PBMCs, sampled from culture after CMV antigen stimulation. The receptors stem from a human donor in good health (CMV status not recorded). Some clones in this sample may be carry-over from other donors' samples. Each CDR3 is given with its conserved first and last residue. The D gene is left open where the match is weak. Not all rows give a size; the values are once, few, many and, for expanded clones, a class.

v_gene	len	abundance	j_gene	d_gene	CDR3nt	CDR3aa
TRBV4-1	13	-	TRBJ2-7	-	TGCGCCAGCAGCCCGGAGTTGGCCTACGAGCAGTACTTC	CASSPELAYEQYF
TRBV20-1	11	-	TRBJ1-1	-	TGCAGTGCTAGGATAGGCACTGAAGCTTTCTTT	CSARIGTEAFF
TRBV7-2	14	-	TRBJ2-7	TRBD1	TGTGCCAGCAGGGGAGGGGGGACAGGGAACGAGCAGTACTTC	CASRGGGTGNEQYF
TRBV4-2	16	-	TRBJ1-3	-	TGTGCCAGCAGCCAGTTCCCCGGGGTTACTGGAAACACCATATATTTT	CASSQFPGVTGNTIYF
TRBV27	16	-	TRBJ2-1	TRBD2	TGTGCCAGCAGTCCGGGACTAGCGGGGGGCTACGGTGAGCAGTTCTTC	CASSPGLAGGYGEQFF
TRBV7-9	12	many	TRBJ2-5	-	TGTGCCAGCAGAACTAACGAAGAGACCCAGTACTTC	CASRTNEETQYF
TRBV7-8	15	-	TRBJ2-7	TRBD1	TGTGCCAGCAGCTTTCCCGGGACAGGGGGGGACGAGCAGTACTTC	CASSFPGTGGDEQYF
TRBV27	14	few	TRBJ2-7	-	TGTGCCAGCAGCGCAGCGGGCAGCCAAGACGAGCAGTACTTC	CASSAAGSQDEQYF
TRBV12-3/TRBV12-4	15	few	TRBJ2-3	TRBD2	TGTGCCAGCAGCGGCGGGGGGGGCGGCACAGATACGCAGTATTTT	CASSGGGGGTDTQYF
TRBV4-1	14	-	TRBJ1-4	TRBD1	TGCGCCAGCAGCCAAGTACAGGGGGAAGAAAAACTGTTTTTT	CASSQVQGEEKLFF
TRBV12-3/TRBV12-4	13	-	TRBJ2-1	-	TGTGCCAGCAGTTTTAACCCTCAGTCTGAGCAGTTCTTC	CASSFNPQSEQFF
TRBV7-3	16	few	TRBJ2-2	TRBD1	TGTGCCAGCAGCCCACCGGGACAGGGAATATTTGGGGAGCTGTTTTTT	CASSPPGQGIFGELFF
TRBV6-5	16	-	TRBJ2-7	-	TGTGCCAGCAGTCTAGTCTCCACAGGTGTCTCCTACGAGCAGTACTTC	CASSLVSTGVSYEQYF
TRBV2	19	-	TRBJ2-1	TRBD2	TGTGCCAGCAGATCCTCGGCTAGCGGGAGGGATAGGTCCTACAATGAGCAGTTCTTC	CASRSSASGRDRSYNEQFF
TRBV4-1	14	-	TRBJ1-1	-	TGCGCCAGCAGCCAAGATTCGGGGGGCACTGAAGCTTTCTTT	CASSQDSGGTEAFF
TRBV12-3/TRBV12-4	16	-	TRBJ2-1	-	TGTGCCAGCATTCCTTATTTGGGTTCCCAGGGCAATGAGCAGTTCTTC	CASIPYLGSQGNEQFF
TRBV28	16	-	TRBJ2-2	TRBD2	TGTGCCAGCGATGACGGACTAGCGGGAGAACCTGGGGAGCTGTTTTTT	CASDDGLAGEPGELFF
TRBV12-3/TRBV12-4	15	once	TRBJ2-5	TRBD2	TGTGCCAGCAGTTTATCGGCTAGCGGACAAGAGACCCAGTACTTC	CASSLSASGQETQYF